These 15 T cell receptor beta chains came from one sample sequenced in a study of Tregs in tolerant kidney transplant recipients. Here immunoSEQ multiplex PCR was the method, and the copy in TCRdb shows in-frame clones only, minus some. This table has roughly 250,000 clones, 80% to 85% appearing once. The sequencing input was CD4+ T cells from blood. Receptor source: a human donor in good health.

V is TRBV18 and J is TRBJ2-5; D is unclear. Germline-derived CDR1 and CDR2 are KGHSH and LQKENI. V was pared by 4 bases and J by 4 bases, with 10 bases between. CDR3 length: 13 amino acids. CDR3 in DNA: TGTGCCAGCTCACTTGGATACGGAGAGACCCAGTACTTC. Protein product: CASSLGYGETQYF.

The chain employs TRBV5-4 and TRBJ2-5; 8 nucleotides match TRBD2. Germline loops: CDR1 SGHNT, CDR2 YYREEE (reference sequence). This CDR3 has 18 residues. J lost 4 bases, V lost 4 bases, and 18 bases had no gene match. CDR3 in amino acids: CASSRVPTGTRASETQYF. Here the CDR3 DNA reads TGTGCCAGCAGCCGTGTTCCAACCGGGACTAGGGCCTCAGAGACCCAGTACTTC. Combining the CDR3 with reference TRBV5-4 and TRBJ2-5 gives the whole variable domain ETGVTQSPTHLIKTRGQQVTLRCSSQSGHNTVSWYQQALGQGPQFIFQYYREEENGRGNFPPRFSGLQFPNYSSELNVNALELDDSALYLCASSRVPTGTRASETQYFGPGTRLLVL.

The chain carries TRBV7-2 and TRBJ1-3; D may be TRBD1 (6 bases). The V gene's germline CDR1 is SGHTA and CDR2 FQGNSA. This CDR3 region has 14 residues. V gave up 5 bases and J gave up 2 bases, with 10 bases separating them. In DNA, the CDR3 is TGTGCCAGCAGCCCTAGGACAGCTGGAAACACCATATATTTT. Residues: CASSPRTAGNTIYF.

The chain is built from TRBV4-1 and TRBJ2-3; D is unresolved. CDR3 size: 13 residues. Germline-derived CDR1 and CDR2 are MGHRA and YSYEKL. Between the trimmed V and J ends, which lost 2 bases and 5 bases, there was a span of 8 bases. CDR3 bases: TGCGCCAGCAGCCAATTTGGTGTAGATACGCAGTATTTT. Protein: CASSQFGVDTQYF.

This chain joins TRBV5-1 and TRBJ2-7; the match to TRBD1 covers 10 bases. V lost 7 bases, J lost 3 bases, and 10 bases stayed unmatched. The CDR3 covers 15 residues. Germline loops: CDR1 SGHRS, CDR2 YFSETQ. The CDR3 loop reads CASGPGDRGDYEQYF. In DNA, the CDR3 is TGCGCCAGCGGCCCCGGGGACAGGGGAGACTACGAGCAGTACTTC.

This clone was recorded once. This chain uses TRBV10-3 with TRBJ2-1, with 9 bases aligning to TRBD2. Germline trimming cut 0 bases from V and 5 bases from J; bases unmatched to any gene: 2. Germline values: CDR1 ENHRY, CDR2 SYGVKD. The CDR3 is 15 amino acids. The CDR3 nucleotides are TGTGCCATCAGTGAGTCCCCTAGCGGGGACAATGAGCAGTTCTTC. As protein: CAISESPSGDNEQFF.

The CDR3 coding sequence is TGTGCCAGCAGTTTAGGGGTTTTGGGCACAGATACGCAGTATTTT. Translating it yields CASSLGVLGTDTQYF. The chain uses TRBV27 and TRBJ2-3; unclear D gene. The CDR3 extends over 15 amino acids. V lost 2 bases and J 1 base, leaving 10 bases between the germline ends. Germline-derived CDR1 and CDR2 are MNHEY and SMNVEV (reference sequence).

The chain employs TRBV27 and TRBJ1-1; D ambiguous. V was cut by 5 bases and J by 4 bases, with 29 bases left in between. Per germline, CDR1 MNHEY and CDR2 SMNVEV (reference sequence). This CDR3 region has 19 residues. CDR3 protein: CASSPPAGEGNYVRTEAFF. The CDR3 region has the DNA TGTGCCAGCAGTCCCCCCGCTGGTGAAGGGAACTATGTTCGCACTGAAGCTTTCTTT.

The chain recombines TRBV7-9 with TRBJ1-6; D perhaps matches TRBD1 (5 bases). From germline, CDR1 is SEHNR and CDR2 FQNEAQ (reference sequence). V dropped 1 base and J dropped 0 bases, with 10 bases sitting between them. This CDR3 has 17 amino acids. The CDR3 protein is CASSLEPDSSYNSPLHF. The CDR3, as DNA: TGTGCCAGCAGCTTAGAGCCAGACAGCTCCTATAATTCACCCCTCCACTTT.

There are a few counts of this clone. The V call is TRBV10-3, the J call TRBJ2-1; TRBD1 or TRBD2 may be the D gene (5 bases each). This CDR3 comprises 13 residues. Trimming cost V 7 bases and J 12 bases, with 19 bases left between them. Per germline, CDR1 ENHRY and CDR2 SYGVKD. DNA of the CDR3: TGTGCCATCAACGACCCGGGGCCCAAGGGGCAGTTCTTC. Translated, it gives CAINDPGPKGQFF.

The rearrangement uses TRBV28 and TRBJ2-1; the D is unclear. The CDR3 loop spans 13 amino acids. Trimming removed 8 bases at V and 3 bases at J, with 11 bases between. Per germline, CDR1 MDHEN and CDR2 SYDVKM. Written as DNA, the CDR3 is TGTGCCAGCGGCCCGCTAGGCTACAATGAGCAGTTCTTC. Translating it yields CASGPLGYNEQFF.

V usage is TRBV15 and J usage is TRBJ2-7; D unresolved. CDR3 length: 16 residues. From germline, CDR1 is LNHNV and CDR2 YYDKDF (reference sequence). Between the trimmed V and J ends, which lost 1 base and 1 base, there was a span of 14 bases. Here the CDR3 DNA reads TGTGCCACCAGCAGAGCCAGGTCTGGCAGTTCCTACGAGCAGTACTTC. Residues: CATSRARSGSSYEQYF.

CDR3 nucleotide sequence: TGTGCCTGGAGTCCTATGGTGCGGGTAGCTGGAAACACCATATATTTT. As protein: CAWSPMVRVAGNTIYF. The V and J genes are TRBV30 and TRBJ1-3; no reliable D call. The CDR3 sequence is 16 residues long. Trimming took 2 bases from V and 2 from J, leaving 16 bases between them. CDR1 and CDR2 (germline): GTSNPN, SVGIG (reference sequence). The full variable domain, with the rest looked up from reference TRBV30 and TRBJ1-3, is SQTIHQWPATLVQPVGSPLSLECTVEGTSNPNLYWYRQAAGRGLQLLFYSVGIGQISSEVPQNLSASRPQDRQFILSSKKLLLSDSGFYLCAWSPMVRVAGNTIYFGEGSWLTVV.

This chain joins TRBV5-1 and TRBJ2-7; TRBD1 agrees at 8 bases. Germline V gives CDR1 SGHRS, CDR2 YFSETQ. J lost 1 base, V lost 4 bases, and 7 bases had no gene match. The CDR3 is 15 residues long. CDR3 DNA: TGCGCCAGCAGCCCCGGACAGGGCCATTCCTACGAGCAGTACTTC. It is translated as CASSPGQGHSYEQYF.

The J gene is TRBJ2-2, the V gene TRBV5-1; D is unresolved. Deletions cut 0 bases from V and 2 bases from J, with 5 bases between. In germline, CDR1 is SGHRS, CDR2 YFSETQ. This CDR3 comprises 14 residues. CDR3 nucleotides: TGCGCCAGCAGCTTGGACCTTAACACCGGGGAGCTGTTTTTT. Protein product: CASSLDLNTGELFF.